These T cell receptor beta chains were read from a single sample in a study of cytomegalovirus exposure and HLA in healthy donors. The method was immunoSEQ multiplex PCR; TCRdb's version includes in-frame clones alone and lacks a portion of them. Among about 160,000 clones listed, under 75% were seen once. The sequencing input was PBMCs. These receptors were obtained from a man aged 35-49 years in good health and CMV-seropositive. Both conserved end residues are trimmed from each CDR3. The D gene is left open where the match is weak. A clone size is listed for some rows: how often the clone was seen (once, few, many), or a class if it is expanded.

clone_size: .
d_call: .
v_call: TRBV11-2
j_call: TRBJ1-4
cdr3_aa: ASSLDSGLKLF

clone_size: .
d_call: TRBD2
v_call: TRBV30
j_call: TRBJ2-7
cdr3_aa: AWSRGSGGPYEQY

clone_size: once
d_call: TRBD1
v_call: TRBV5-1
j_call: TRBJ2-4
cdr3_aa: ASSLGWDSKNIQY

clone_size: .
d_call: TRBD1
v_call: TRBV9
j_call: TRBJ2-5
cdr3_aa: ASSAGTGGFVGETQY

clone_size: .
d_call: TRBD1
v_call: TRBV11-2
j_call: TRBJ1-2
cdr3_aa: ASSTPPRDRANYGYT

clone_size: .
d_call: .
v_call: TRBV11-3
j_call: TRBJ2-2
cdr3_aa: ASSLLPGNTGELF

clone_size: .
d_call: .
v_call: TRBV20-1
j_call: TRBJ2-5
cdr3_aa: SARGETQY

clone_size: .
d_call: .
v_call: TRBV11-2
j_call: TRBJ1-2
cdr3_aa: ASSLRANYGYT

clone_size: .
d_call: .
v_call: TRBV21-1
j_call: TRBJ2-7
cdr3_aa: ASSPSSGTDDYEQY

clone_size: .
d_call: TRBD1
v_call: TRBV19
j_call: TRBJ2-7
cdr3_aa: ASSPGQGGYEQY

clone_size: once
d_call: TRBD1
v_call: TRBV18
j_call: TRBJ1-1
cdr3_aa: ASSPYPPDRGTEAF

clone_size: .
d_call: .
v_call: TRBV4-3
j_call: TRBJ2-7
cdr3_aa: ASSQEVRATSRYEQY

clone_size: few
d_call: TRBD2
v_call: TRBV5-4
j_call: TRBJ2-7
cdr3_aa: ASSLGGPAGAYEQY

clone_size: .
d_call: .
v_call: TRBV5-4
j_call: TRBJ2-2
cdr3_aa: ASSPQQGGTGELF

clone_size: .
d_call: .
v_call: TRBV11-1
j_call: TRBJ1-1
cdr3_aa: ASTQGQRYTEAF

clone_size: medium-sized
d_call: .
v_call: TRBV4-3
j_call: TRBJ1-3
cdr3_aa: ASSQGRGSGNTIY

clone_size: few
d_call: .
v_call: TRBV7-3
j_call: TRBJ2-3
cdr3_aa: ASSAQGDTQY

clone_size: .
d_call: .
v_call: TRBV9
j_call: TRBJ2-3
cdr3_aa: ASSPQGPGDTQY

clone_size: few
d_call: .
v_call: TRBV7-6
j_call: TRBJ2-5
cdr3_aa: ASSPKETQY

clone_size: .
d_call: .
v_call: TRBV6-5
j_call: TRBJ1-2
cdr3_aa: ASSWNPGSTYGYT

clone_size: .
d_call: TRBD1
v_call: TRBV25-1
j_call: TRBJ2-5
cdr3_aa: ASSGTGLQETQY

clone_size: .
d_call: .
v_call: TRBV6-5
j_call: TRBJ1-6
cdr3_aa: ASSYIPGSNSPLH

clone_size: .
d_call: .
v_call: TRBV30
j_call: TRBJ1-4
cdr3_aa: AWSVGAVHEKLF

clone_size: .
d_call: TRBD1
v_call: TRBV7-2
j_call: TRBJ1-2
cdr3_aa: ASSRDRGTYGYT

clone_size: .
d_call: .
v_call: TRBV5-4
j_call: TRBJ1-2
cdr3_aa: ASSFPGGGYT

clone_size: few
d_call: TRBD1
v_call: TRBV6-5
j_call: TRBJ2-3
cdr3_aa: ASSSRTGIGTDTQY

clone_size: .
d_call: TRBD2
v_call: TRBV7-3
j_call: TRBJ2-7
cdr3_aa: ATLQGLAGPRSSYEQY

clone_size: .
d_call: .
v_call: TRBV4-1
j_call: .
cdr3_aa: ASSPPFGLGGNYEQY

clone_size: .
d_call: TRBD1
v_call: TRBV5-6
j_call: TRBJ1-6
cdr3_aa: ASSSGTGINSPLH

clone_size: .
d_call: .
v_call: TRBV5-5
j_call: TRBJ2-5
cdr3_aa: ASSYPQTKETQY

clone_size: few
d_call: .
v_call: TRBV6-1
j_call: TRBJ2-2
cdr3_aa: ASRGDLQTGELF

clone_size: few
d_call: .
v_call: TRBV9
j_call: TRBJ2-3
cdr3_aa: ASSVRTSTDTQY

clone_size: once
d_call: .
v_call: TRBV2
j_call: TRBJ2-7
cdr3_aa: ASLPSYASYEQY

clone_size: .
d_call: TRBD2
v_call: TRBV6-4
j_call: TRBJ2-5
cdr3_aa: ASSTSGGSETQY

clone_size: .
d_call: TRBD2
v_call: TRBV7-9
j_call: TRBJ2-1
cdr3_aa: ASSLVSRGRDEQF

clone_size: .
d_call: .
v_call: TRBV5-4
j_call: TRBJ1-2
cdr3_aa: ASSWGGLPYT

clone_size: .
d_call: TRBD2
v_call: TRBV5-1
j_call: TRBJ2-3
cdr3_aa: ASSPRTSGIGDTQY

clone_size: few
d_call: TRBD2
v_call: TRBV2
j_call: .
cdr3_aa: ASSEAGRRGFGEQY

clone_size: .
d_call: .
v_call: TRBV15
j_call: TRBJ2-6
cdr3_aa: ATSREVAAGANVLT

clone_size: few
d_call: .
v_call: TRBV7-9
j_call: TRBJ1-5
cdr3_aa: ASSLGEGGQPQH

clone_size: once
d_call: .
v_call: TRBV6-6
j_call: TRBJ2-5
cdr3_aa: ASSYVEQETQY

clone_size: .
d_call: TRBD1
v_call: TRBV29-1
j_call: TRBJ1-2
cdr3_aa: SVVDRGVGYT

clone_size: .
d_call: TRBD2
v_call: TRBV7-8
j_call: TRBJ2-1
cdr3_aa: ASSSTSGHYNEQF

clone_size: .
d_call: .
v_call: TRBV6-5
j_call: TRBJ1-4
cdr3_aa: ASGETGHGEKLF

clone_size: few
d_call: TRBD1
v_call: TRBV5-1
j_call: TRBJ2-2
cdr3_aa: ASSTTGANTGELF

clone_size: few
d_call: TRBD1
v_call: TRBV19
j_call: TRBJ2-2
cdr3_aa: ASRKTGTGSTGELF

clone_size: few
d_call: .
v_call: TRBV9
j_call: TRBJ2-7
cdr3_aa: ASSVSSLQDEQY

clone_size: few
d_call: TRBD1
v_call: TRBV4-3
j_call: TRBJ1-5
cdr3_aa: ASSQDPPGQAPVGNQPQH

clone_size: few
d_call: .
v_call: TRBV5-4
j_call: TRBJ1-3
cdr3_aa: ASSYSVSGNTIY

clone_size: few
d_call: .
v_call: TRBV5-1
j_call: TRBJ2-3
cdr3_aa: ASSLGQNTDTQY

clone_size: .
d_call: .
v_call: TRBV14
j_call: TRBJ2-4
cdr3_aa: ASSQSQGIQY

clone_size: once
d_call: TRBD2
v_call: TRBV20-1
j_call: TRBJ2-5
cdr3_aa: SAGLAGEQY